The following is a T cell receptor (beta chain) sequence with its context. Its cognate antigen is unknown. There are 16 residues in the CDR3. The V and J ends lost 5 bases and 1 base, in that order; junction bases with no gene match: 7. Germline loops: CDR1 DFQATT, CDR2 SNEGSKA (reference sequence). Prepared TCR beta cDNA libraries contained unique molecular identifiers. In TCRdb, the PCR reads were re-called with MiXCR into one record per CDR3 protein. The sample comprises a few hundred thousand distinct CDR3 sequences, under 55% of which are singletons, and 9.5% to 13% rests with the top ten. These data come from a study of post-analysis software for immune sequencing data. Findings of the study overall: The normalized Chao1 diversity of multiple sclerosis patients was significantly lower than that of controls. When patients were compared with controls, 4 or 5 TRBV segments were more frequent, TRBV5-6, TRBV5-1 and TRBV20-1 among them.

What was sequenced was blood. This clonotype originated in a girl aged 10 to 17 with multiple sclerosis. This chain joins TRBV20-1 and TRBJ2-2, with 10 nucleotides matching TRBD2. The CDR3 sequence: CSAELAGTLNTGELFF. The CDR3 nucleotides read TGCAGTGCTGAACTAGCGGGAACGTTGAACACCGGGGAGCTGTTTTTT.